This T cell receptor beta chain was profiled in a study of blood T cell repertoires in COVID-19. The overall study: Italy, Spain and the United States were the sources of the convalescent and acute COVID-19 samples.

The CDR3 length is 18 residues. Germline CDR1 reads LGHNA; CDR2 reads YSLEER. In the original workflow: Amplified reference gene primers provided the basis for estimating nucleated cell counts. Here immunoSEQ multiplex PCR was the method, and the copy in TCRdb shows in-frame clones only, minus some. V, J and clone size were drawn from that table, and D and trimming were deduced from the DNA. The sample records roughly 130,000 clones, approximately 81% being singletons. Participant ages covered 18 to 89 years across about two dozen US areas. Donors were grouped by their self-reported clinical history. As to this clone: Germline is not matched at one junction end, which may reflect a read error.

The chain joins TRBV4-3 to TRBJ2-1, with 13 positions matching TRBD2. The sequence was collected from a man aged 35-49 years with acute COVID-19. Sequencing was done on a sample of PBMCs or T cells enriched from blood (not recorded which). The CDR3 spells CASSQERLAGGPSNEQFF. CDR3 coding DNA: TGCGCCAGCAGCCAAGAGAGACTAGCGGGAGGCCCTAGTAATGAACAGTTCTTC.